This T cell receptor (beta chain) emerged from a study of Graves' ophthalmopathy and Graves' hyperthyroidism. V lost 7 bases to trimming and J lost 5 bases, with 17 bases between them. This CDR3 contains 14 residues. CDR1 SGHTA and CDR2 FQGNSA come from the germline V gene. Ten or more counts support this clonotype. Amplification of the TCR beta CDR3 regions used RNA transcripts (as template). The authors performed first-round RT-PCR with HTBI primers and then a second-round multiplex PCR. TCRdb processed the multiplex PCR reads anew with MiXCR; each CDR3 protein has one entry. This repertoire shows 620,000 or so distinct CDR3 sequences, 22% found once; its top ten account for around 7%.

The source of this sequence is a woman younger than 35 with stable Graves' hyperthyroidism. Some clones in this sample may be carry-over from other donors' samples. Sequenced material: peripheral blood. The V call is TRBV7-2, the J call TRBJ2-5, with TRBD1 as a possible D gene (6 bases). In DNA form, the CDR3 reads TGTGCCAGCACCCCTGGTGGGGGCGGGGAGACCCAGTACTTC. Encoded protein: CASTPGGGGETQYF.